This TCR beta chain originates from a study of blood T cells in healthy people across ages. Overall study: Researchers report that template switching captured about one barcoded beta molecule per two T cells. Overall study results and limits: Per million T cells, TCR beta diversity dropped about linearly as age rose.

Germline CDR1 SGHRS, CDR2 YFSETQ. Between the trimmed V and J ends, which lost 5 bases and 0 bases, there was a span of 12 bases. The CDR3 totals 15 residues. Sample-barcoded 5' priming and a J-beta primer mix drove a second PCR of roughly 6 to 12 cycles. Each cDNA was tagged by a template-switch adaptor containing 12 random nucleotides. TCRdb recomputed calls from the 5' RACE reads with MiXCR, one row per CDR3 protein. The sample yields about 570,000 distinct CDR3 sequences, 25% to 30% seen once. In its sample, this clonotype was seen many times. The antigen is undetermined. V gene TRBV5-1 combines with J gene TRBJ2-4; D remains unclear. The sequence was obtained from a woman between 70 and 85 years old in good health. The sample taken for sequencing was blood. CDR3 in DNA: TGCGCCAGCAGTCGAGCCAGCCTAGCCAAAAACATTCAGTACTTC. Its protein is CASSRASLAKNIQYF.